These T cell receptor beta chains were read from a single sample in a study of PD-1 blockade in classical Hodgkin lymphoma. Sequencing used immunoSEQ multiplex PCR; TCRdb keeps in-frame clones, though not all of them. The data hold fewer than 95,000 clones, with about 83% observed a single time. The sequenced sample was peripheral blood mononuclear cells (PBMCs), obtained before the fourth cycle of nivolumab. The receptors were sampled from a human donor with classical Hodgkin lymphoma. CDR3s include the opening cysteine and the closing phenylalanine or tryptophan. The order of the fields is D gene, J gene, clone size, V gene, CDR3 protein, CDR3 DNA. A D gene is named only where the DNA matches it firmly. Some rows have no size entry. The others give once, few or many, or a class for an expanded clone.

d_gene: TRBD2
j_gene: TRBJ2-3
abundance: NA
v_gene: TRBV28
CDR3aa: CATKGLAGAPPTDTQYF
CDR3nt: TGTGCCACCAAGGGACTAGCGGGCGCCCCACCCACAGATACGCAGTATTTT

d_gene: NA
j_gene: TRBJ1-5
abundance: NA
v_gene: TRBV20-1
CDR3aa: CSALSNQPQHF
CDR3nt: TGCAGTGCTCTTAGCAATCAGCCCCAGCATTTT

d_gene: NA
j_gene: TRBJ2-7
abundance: NA
v_gene: TRBV7-2
CDR3aa: CASSWNSRTPYEQYF
CDR3nt: TGTGCCAGCAGCTGGAACTCGCGGACTCCCTACGAGCAGTACTTC

d_gene: NA
j_gene: TRBJ2-7
abundance: NA
v_gene: TRBV28
CDR3aa: CASSSRGDAQGEQYF
CDR3nt: TGTGCCAGCAGTTCCCGGGGGGACGCTCAGGGGGAGCAGTACTTC

d_gene: NA
j_gene: TRBJ1-4
abundance: NA
v_gene: TRBV4-3
CDR3aa: CASSQDGVGEKLFF
CDR3nt: TGCGCCAGCAGCCAAGACGGGGTTGGTGAAAAACTGTTTTTT

d_gene: NA
j_gene: TRBJ2-7
abundance: NA
v_gene: TRBV29-1
CDR3aa: CSVAAREGSYEQYF
CDR3nt: TGCAGCGTTGCCGCGCGTGAGGGCTCCTACGAGCAGTACTTC

d_gene: TRBD1
j_gene: TRBJ1-2
abundance: NA
v_gene: TRBV11-2
CDR3aa: CASSPDRGGWNGYTF
CDR3nt: TGTGCCAGCAGCCCCGACAGGGGTGGGTGGAATGGCTACACCTTC

d_gene: NA
j_gene: TRBJ1-4
abundance: NA
v_gene: TRBV28
CDR3aa: CASSGVATNEKLFF
CDR3nt: TGTGCCAGCAGCGGGGTGGCAACTAATGAAAAACTGTTTTTT

d_gene: TRBD2
j_gene: TRBJ2-1
abundance: NA
v_gene: TRBV10-3
CDR3aa: CAIAASGATSYNEQFF
CDR3nt: TGTGCCATCGCCGCTAGCGGGGCTACTTCCTACAATGAGCAGTTCTTC

d_gene: NA
j_gene: TRBJ1-3
abundance: NA
v_gene: TRBV6-1
CDR3aa: CASSEGLGNTIYF
CDR3nt: TGTGCCAGCAGTGAAGGCTTAGGAAACACCATATATTTT

d_gene: NA
j_gene: TRBJ2-7
abundance: NA
v_gene: TRBV21-1
CDR3aa: CASSTPGELLTFYEQYF
CDR3nt: TGTGCCAGCAGCACTCCGGGGGAATTGCTAACCTTCTACGAGCAGTACTTC

d_gene: NA
j_gene: TRBJ1-2
abundance: NA
v_gene: TRBV14
CDR3aa: CASAREGYGYGYTF
CDR3nt: TGTGCCAGCGCTCGAGAGGGGTACGGCTATGGCTACACCTTC

d_gene: TRBD1
j_gene: TRBJ1-4
abundance: NA
v_gene: TRBV2
CDR3aa: CASSLGQGINEKLFF
CDR3nt: TGTGCCAGCAGCCTCGGACAGGGGATTAATGAAAAACTGTTTTTT

d_gene: NA
j_gene: TRBJ2-1
abundance: NA
v_gene: TRBV19
CDR3aa: CASSIMASTPNEQFF
CDR3nt: TGTGCCAGTAGTATTATGGCTAGCACTCCAAATGAGCAGTTCTTC

d_gene: TRBD2
j_gene: TRBJ2-5
abundance: NA
v_gene: TRBV5-8
CDR3aa: CASSKGRGSLETQYF
CDR3nt: TGTGCCAGCAGCAAGGGGCGGGGGTCGCTGGAGACCCAGTACTTC

d_gene: NA
j_gene: TRBJ1-4
abundance: NA
v_gene: TRBV2
CDR3aa: CASFPPANEKLFF
CDR3nt: TGTGCCAGCTTTCCCCCCGCTAATGAAAAACTGTTTTTT

d_gene: NA
j_gene: TRBJ1-4
abundance: NA
v_gene: TRBV13
CDR3aa: CASSLGSRNEKLFF
CDR3nt: TGTGCCAGCAGCTTAGGCTCCCGTAATGAAAAACTGTTTTTT

d_gene: NA
j_gene: TRBJ1-4
abundance: NA
v_gene: TRBV2
CDR3aa: CASSESGLTGGEKLFF
CDR3nt: TGTGCCAGCAGTGAATCGGGGTTGACAGGAGGGGAAAAACTGTTTTTT

d_gene: NA
j_gene: TRBJ2-2
abundance: NA
v_gene: TRBV5-1
CDR3aa: CASRSAGQNTGELFF
CDR3nt: TGCGCCAGCAGGTCGGCCGGTCAGAACACCGGGGAGCTGTTTTTT

d_gene: TRBD1
j_gene: TRBJ2-4
abundance: few
v_gene: TRBV2
CDR3aa: CASRTDRGSSKAKNIQYF
CDR3nt: TGTGCCAGCAGAACCGACAGGGGATCGAGTAAGGCCAAAAACATTCAGTACTTC

d_gene: NA
j_gene: TRBJ2-7
abundance: NA
v_gene: TRBV5-8
CDR3aa: CASSSRGRPYEQYF
CDR3nt: TGTGCCAGCAGCTCTCGGGGGCGCCCCTACGAGCAGTACTTC

d_gene: NA
j_gene: TRBJ1-5
abundance: few
v_gene: TRBV18
CDR3aa: CASSQTKGGSNQPQHF
CDR3nt: TGTGCCAGCTCACAAACGAAGGGGGGTAGCAATCAGCCCCAGCATTTT

d_gene: NA
j_gene: TRBJ1-2
abundance: NA
v_gene: TRBV7-2
CDR3aa: CASTPIGGASYGYTF
CDR3nt: TGTGCCAGCACCCCTATAGGAGGGGCCTCCTATGGCTACACCTTC

d_gene: TRBD2
j_gene: TRBJ2-3
abundance: NA
v_gene: TRBV7-8
CDR3aa: CASSYLSGRLTDTQYF
CDR3nt: TGTGCCAGCAGCTACCTCAGCGGGAGGTTGACAGATACGCAGTATTTT

d_gene: NA
j_gene: TRBJ1-1
abundance: few
v_gene: TRBV6-5
CDR3aa: CASSLRENTEAFF
CDR3nt: TGTGCCAGCAGCCTCAGGGAGAACACTGAAGCTTTCTTT

d_gene: TRBD2
j_gene: TRBJ2-7
abundance: NA
v_gene: TRBV5-1
CDR3aa: CASSLGGRRGLALEQYF
CDR3nt: TGCGCCAGCAGCTTGGGCGGTAGGCGGGGACTAGCGCTCGAGCAGTACTTC

d_gene: NA
j_gene: TRBJ2-3
abundance: NA
v_gene: TRBV30
CDR3aa: CAWSVGAGAIDTQYF
CDR3nt: TGTGCCTGGAGTGTCGGGGCAGGGGCAATAGATACGCAGTATTTT

d_gene: NA
j_gene: TRBJ1-5
abundance: few
v_gene: TRBV30
CDR3aa: CAWRGPGVAQPQHF
CDR3nt: TGTGCCTGGAGGGGGCCGGGTGTGGCTCAGCCCCAGCATTTT

d_gene: NA
j_gene: TRBJ2-1
abundance: NA
v_gene: TRBV5-4
CDR3aa: CASSYDGVSYNEQFF
CDR3nt: TGTGCCAGCAGTTATGACGGAGTGTCCTACAATGAGCAGTTCTTC

d_gene: TRBD1
j_gene: TRBJ2-7
abundance: NA
v_gene: TRBV7-9
CDR3aa: CASSLGTGMNEQYF
CDR3nt: TGTGCCAGCAGCTTAGGGACAGGGATGAACGAGCAGTACTTC

d_gene: NA
j_gene: TRBJ2-7
abundance: NA
v_gene: TRBV6-1
CDR3aa: CASSDDKPYEQYF
CDR3nt: TGTGCCAGCAGTGACGACAAGCCCTACGAGCAGTACTTC

d_gene: TRBD2
j_gene: TRBJ2-7
abundance: NA
v_gene: TRBV5-4
CDR3aa: CASSFQVGGPTEQYF
CDR3nt: TGTGCCAGCAGCTTCCAGGTGGGAGGGCCCACCGAGCAGTACTTC